The present entry profiles one T cell receptor beta chain with its context. Antigen: not known. CDR1 and CDR2 from the germline V gene are GTSNPN and SVGIG (reference sequence). Trimming took off 1 base at V and 3 bases at J, with 10 bases between the two ends. The CDR3 is made up of 13 amino acids. The data belong to a study of cytomegalovirus exposure and HLA in healthy donors. 60 Vbeta and 13 Jbeta primers were used in PCR. Data came from immunoSEQ multiplex PCR; TCRdb stores just in-frame clones and leaves some out. The sample records approximately 89,000 clones, around four fifths being singletons. Overall study findings and caveats: According to the study, around 150 TCR beta chains were cytomegalovirus-associated. Later analysis indicated greater clonal expansion among HLA-associated TCR beta chains than among equally common other chains.

The sequencing input was PBMCs. This receptor was identified in a male donor in good health and CMV-seronegative. The rearrangement uses TRBV30 and TRBJ2-7; D is perhaps TRBD2 (5 bases). This CDR3 reads CAWSGGSYYEQYF. CDR3 DNA: TGTGCCTGGAGTGGAGGGTCTTACTACGAGCAGTACTTC.